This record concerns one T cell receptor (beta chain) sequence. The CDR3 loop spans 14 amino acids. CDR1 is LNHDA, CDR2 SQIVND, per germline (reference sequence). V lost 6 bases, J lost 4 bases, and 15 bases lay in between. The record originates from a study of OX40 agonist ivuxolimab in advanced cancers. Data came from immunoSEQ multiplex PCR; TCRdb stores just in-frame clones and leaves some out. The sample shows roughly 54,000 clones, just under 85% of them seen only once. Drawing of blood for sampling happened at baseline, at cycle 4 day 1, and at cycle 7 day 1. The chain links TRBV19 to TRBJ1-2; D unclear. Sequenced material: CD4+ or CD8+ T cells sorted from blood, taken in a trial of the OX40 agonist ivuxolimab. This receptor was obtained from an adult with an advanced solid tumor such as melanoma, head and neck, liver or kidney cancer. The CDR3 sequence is CASSGWGVAYGYTF. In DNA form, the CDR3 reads TGTGCCAGTAGCGGGTGGGGAGTCGCCTATGGCTACACCTTC.